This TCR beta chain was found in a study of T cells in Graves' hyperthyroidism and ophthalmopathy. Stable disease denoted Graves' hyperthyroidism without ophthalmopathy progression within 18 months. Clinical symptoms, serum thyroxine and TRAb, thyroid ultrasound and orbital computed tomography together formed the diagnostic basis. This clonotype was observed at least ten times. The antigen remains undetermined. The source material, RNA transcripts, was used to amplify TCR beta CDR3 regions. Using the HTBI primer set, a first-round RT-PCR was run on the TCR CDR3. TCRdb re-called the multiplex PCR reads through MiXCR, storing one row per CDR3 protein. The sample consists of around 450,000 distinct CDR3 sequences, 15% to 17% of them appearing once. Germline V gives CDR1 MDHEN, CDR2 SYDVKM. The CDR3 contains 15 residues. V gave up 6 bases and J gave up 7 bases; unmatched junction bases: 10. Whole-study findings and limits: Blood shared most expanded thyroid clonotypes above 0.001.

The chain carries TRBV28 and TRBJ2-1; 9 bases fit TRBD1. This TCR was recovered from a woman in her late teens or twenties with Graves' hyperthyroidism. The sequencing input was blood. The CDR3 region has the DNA TGTGCCAGCAGCGAAAGACAGGGGGGTTGGAATGAGCAGTTCTTC. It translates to CASSERQGGWNEQFF.